The rows below give T cell receptor beta chains drawn from one sample of a study of blood T cell repertoires in COVID-19. Repertoires were generated with immunoSEQ multiplex PCR, while TCRdb's copy carries only in-frame clones and drops some. The table shows 140,000 or so clones, with 88% occurring only once. Sequencing was carried out using peripheral blood. The receptor source for this set is a woman aged 50 to 60 with acute or convalescent COVID-19. CDR3s include the opening cysteine and the closing phenylalanine or tryptophan. A D gene is named only where the DNA matches it firmly. Where a row states a size, it is once, few, many or the class of an expanded clone; other rows omit it.

TRBV3-1/TRBV3-2	-	-	TRBJ2-2	CASSQVRDTGELFF	TGTGCCAGCAGCCAAGTCCGGGACACCGGGGAGCTGTTTTTT
TRBV5-6	TRBD2	-	TRBJ2-1	CASVPGLAEFYEQFF	TGTGCCAGCGTGCCGGGACTAGCGGAGTTCTATGAGCAGTTCTTC
TRBV11-3	TRBD2	-	TRBJ2-1	CASSLEGGNEQFF	TGTGCCAGCAGCTTAGAGGGAGGGAATGAGCAGTTCTTC
TRBV27	TRBD1	-	TRBJ2-7	CASSFQTGAYEQYF	TGTGCCAGCAGTTTTCAGACAGGGGCCTACGAGCAGTACTTC
TRBV6-6	TRBD1	-	TRBJ1-6	CASNTGTGISPLHF	TGTGCCAGCAATACCGGGACAGGGATCTCACCCCTCCACTTT
TRBV7-8	-	-	TRBJ1-2	CASSLARNYGYTF	TGTGCCAGCAGCTTAGCCAGAAACTATGGCTACACCTTC
TRBV5-6	-	-	TRBJ1-2	CATHGMKTNYGYTF	TGTGCCACCCATGGCATGAAGACTAACTATGGCTACACCTTC
TRBV7-3	TRBD2	-	TRBJ2-3	CASSFSGRQVDTQYF	TGTGCCAGCAGCTTTAGCGGGAGGCAAGTGGATACGCAGTATTTT
TRBV19	-	-	TRBJ1-6	CASSHRQGGSPLHF	TGTGCCAGTAGCCACCGGCAGGGAGGTTCACCCCTCCACTTT
TRBV7-9	TRBD2	-	TRBJ2-7	CASSRPGGWSSYEQYF	TGTGCCAGCAGCCGACCGGGGGGGTGGAGCTCCTACGAGCAGTACTTC
TRBV5-1	TRBD2	-	TRBJ2-1	CASSRGLAGSYNEQFF	TGCGCCAGCAGCAGGGGACTAGCGGGCTCCTACAATGAGCAGTTCTTC
TRBV29-1	-	few	TRBJ1-1	CSGGTVTEAFF	TGCAGCGGGGGGACTGTCACTGAAGCTTTCTTT
TRBV4-2	TRBD2	-	TRBJ2-5	CASSQGYSGDF	TGTGCCAGCAGCCAAGGCTACAGCGGGGACTTC
TRBV7-2	-	-	TRBJ1-3	CASSLTKNTIYF	TGTGCCAGCAGCCTTACAAAAAACACCATATATTTT
TRBV6-5	-	once	TRBJ1-3	CASVGLTGNTIYF	TGTGCCAGCGTCGGGTTAACTGGAAACACCATATATTTT
TRBV5-1	-	once	TRBJ2-2	CASSLMRAGTGELFF	TGCGCCAGCAGCTTGATGCGGGCGGGGACCGGGGAGCTGTTTTTT
TRBV19	TRBD1	-	TRBJ1-2	CASRTGTLSYGYTF	TGTGCCAGCAGGACAGGGACATTAAGCTATGGCTACACCTTC
TRBV2	-	-	TRBJ2-7	CASSATPSYEQYF	TGTGCCAGCAGCGCAACTCCCTCCTACGAGCAGTACTTC
TRBV4-1	-	-	TRBJ2-5	CASSPPWTSQETQYF	TGCGCCAGCAGCCCCCCATGGACATCCCAAGAGACCCAGTACTTC